This T cell receptor beta chain derives from a study of blood T cells in healthy people across ages. Primers used in a second PCR of roughly 7 to 12 cycles were a sample-barcoded 5' primer and a J-beta primer mix. TCRdb processed the 5' RACE reads anew with MiXCR; each CDR3 protein has one entry. The sample has about a million distinct CDR3 sequences, approximately 38% seen once. The CDR3 length is 14 residues. From germline, CDR1 is SEHNR and CDR2 FQNEAQ (reference sequence). V lost 5 bases to trimming and J lost 4 bases, with 11 bases between them. In its sample, this clonotype was seen a few times.

This sequence was found in a man younger than 35 in good health. The sample consisted of blood. The V call is TRBV7-9, the J call TRBJ1-4; no firm D call. Here the CDR3 reads CASSPEFGNEKLFF. For the CDR3, the DNA is TGTGCCAGCAGCCCCGAGTTTGGTAATGAAAAACTGTTTTTT.